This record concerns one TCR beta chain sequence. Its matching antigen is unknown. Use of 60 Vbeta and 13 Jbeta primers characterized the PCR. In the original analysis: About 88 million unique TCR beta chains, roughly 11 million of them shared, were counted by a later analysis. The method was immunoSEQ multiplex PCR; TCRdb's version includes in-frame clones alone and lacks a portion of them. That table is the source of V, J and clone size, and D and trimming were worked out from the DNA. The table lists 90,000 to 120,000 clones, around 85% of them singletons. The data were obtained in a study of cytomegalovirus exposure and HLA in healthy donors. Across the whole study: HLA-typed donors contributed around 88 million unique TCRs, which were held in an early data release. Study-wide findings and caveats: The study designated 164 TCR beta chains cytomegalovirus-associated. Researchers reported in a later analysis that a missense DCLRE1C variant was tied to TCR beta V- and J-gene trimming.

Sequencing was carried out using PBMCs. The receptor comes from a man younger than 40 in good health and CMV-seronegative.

The CDR3 bases are TGTGCCAGCAGGGACGACAGGGGAAGAGGCAATGAGCAGTTCTTC. This codes for CASRDDRGRGNEQFF. V and J are TRBV6-5 and TRBJ2-1; 8 nucleotides line up with TRBD1. This CDR3 spans 15 amino acids. Germline values: CDR1 MNHEY, CDR2 SVGAGI. With 6 bases clipped from V and 6 bases from J, the junction kept 10 bases outside the gene matches.